This T cell receptor (beta chain) was captured in a study of T cell responses to AZD1222 COVID-19 vaccine. The CDR3 sequence is 17 residues long. CDR1 and CDR2 from the germline V gene are SGHVS and FQNEAQ. With 1 base removed from V and 5 bases from J, the gap between germline ends came to 21 bases. The table came from immunoSEQ multiplex PCR; TCRdb's copy has only in-frame clones and leaves some out. This repertoire shows about 89,000 clones, about 93% found once; its top ten account for 11%. This clone has a handful of counts. Its target is unknown. Study-wide findings and caveats: Mostly white British, mostly female donors; authors suggested clonal diversity may be underestimated. Seropositive status at baseline applied to only a handful of AZD1222 recipients. Nearly half of spike-specific TCRs reportedly target variant regions that are unmutated in the B.1.351 and B.1.1.7 variants.

This specimen was peripheral blood, taken 28 days after the second AZD1222 dose. The V gene is TRBV7-8, the J gene TRBJ2-7; D may be TRBD1 (8 bases). The TCR comes from an adult who received the AZD1222 COVID-19 vaccine. The CDR3 protein is CASSLVLGPQGGNEQYF. The CDR3 region has the DNA TGTGCCAGCAGCTTAGTGTTGGGACCACAGGGGGGGAACGAGCAGTACTTC.